This passage covers 19 T cell receptor beta chains from one sample sequenced in a study of blood T cell repertoires in COVID-19. Sequencing was performed with immunoSEQ multiplex PCR; in TCRdb, only in-frame clones are kept and a portion is missing. The sample yields about 240,000 clones, around 83% seen once. Sequencing was done on a sample of peripheral blood. These receptors were collected from a woman of 80 years or more with acute or convalescent COVID-19.

The chain recombines TRBV9 with TRBJ1-4; 7 nucleotides match TRBD1. Germline CDR1 is SGDLS and CDR2 is YYNGEE. This CDR3 is 15 amino acids long. V was clipped by 2 bases and J by 5 bases; unmatched bases: 6. The DNA for the CDR3 is TGTGCCAGCAGCGTCCGGGGCAGGGGGAATGAAAAACTGTTTTTT. This sequence encodes CASSVRGRGNEKLFF.

The chain joins TRBV7-8 to TRBJ2-1; D ambiguous. Trimming stripped 7 bases from V and 6 bases from J, with 22 bases between. This CDR3 contains 16 residues. CDR1 is SGHVS, CDR2 FQNEAQ, per germline. Here the CDR3 DNA reads TGTGCCAGCATCCCCGTTTCGTGGGTCGGCGGCAATGAGCAGTTCTTC. Its protein product is CASIPVSWVGGNEQFF. Drawing the rest from reference TRBV7-8 and TRBJ2-1, the complete variable domain is GAGVSQSPRYKVAKRGQDVALRCDPISGHVSLFWYQQALGQGPEFLTYFQNEAQLDKSGLPSDRFFAERPEGSVSTLKIQRTQQEDSAVYLCASIPVSWVGGNEQFFGPGTRLTVL.

This clone appeared a single time. The chain has TRBV30 and TRBJ1-1; D may be TRBD1 (5 bases). The V end lost 0 bases, the J end lost 5 bases, and 10 bases lay between the germline ends. The CDR3 runs 13 residues. Germline loops: CDR1 GTSNPN, CDR2 SVGIG (reference sequence). The CDR3 here is CAWSVMGGTEAFF. The CDR3 region has the DNA TGTGCCTGGAGTGTAATGGGGGGAACTGAAGCTTTCTTT.

Only a few counts were recorded for this clone. J is TRBJ2-7 and V is TRBV28; TRBD1 might be the D (6 bases). Trimming took 2 bases from V and 0 from J, leaving 8 bases between them. Germline CDR1 reads MDHEN; CDR2 reads SYDVKM. The CDR3 has 14 amino acids. As DNA, the CDR3 is TGTGCCAGCAGTTTAGGACAGAGCTCCTACGAGCAGTACTTC. Encoded protein: CASSLGQSSYEQYF.

The rearrangement joins TRBV7-2 to TRBJ2-5; possible D gene TRBD1, 5 bases. This CDR3 is 14 amino acids long. V gave up 1 base and J gave up 5 bases, with 11 bases separating them. Germline CDR1 reads SGHTA; CDR2 reads FQGNSA. The CDR3 sequence: CASSLGGDAETQYF. The CDR3 nucleotides read TGTGCCAGCAGCTTAGGGGGCGACGCGGAGACCCAGTACTTC.

The gene calls are TRBV5-6 and TRBJ1-1; TRBD1 matches 8 bases. From germline, CDR1 is SGHDT and CDR2 YYEEEE. The CDR3 consists of 14 residues. The trim removed 6 bases at V and 4 bases at J, leaving 8 bases unmatched. The CDR3 DNA reads TGTGCCAGCAACCCCAGACAGGGGATCACTGAAGCTTTCTTT. Translating gives CASNPRQGITEAFF.

CDR3 in amino acids: CASSFGGNQETQYF. CDR3 bases: TGTGCCAGCAGTTTCGGGGGGAACCAAGAGACCCAGTACTTC. The rearrangement joins TRBV28 to TRBJ2-5; 7 nucleotides match TRBD2. CDR3 length: 14 residues. J lost 0 bases, V lost 3 bases, and 1 base had no gene match. Germline V gene lookup returns CDR1 MDHEN and CDR2 SYDVKM. The full variable domain, completed using reference TRBV28 and TRBJ2-5, is DVKVTQSSRYLVKRTGEKVFLECVQDMDHENMFWYRQDPGLGLRLIYFSYDVKMKEKGDIPEGYSVSREKKERFSLILESASTNQTSMYLCASSFGGNQETQYFGPGTRLLVL.

The chain is built from TRBV28 and TRBJ2-3, with 7 bases aligning to TRBD1. CDR3 length: 14 amino acids. Germline assignment: CDR1 MDHEN and CDR2 SYDVKM. After removal of 7 bases from V and 8 bases from J, the junction contained 12 bases not matched to a gene. DNA of the CDR3: TGTGCCAGCATCCCCGGAGACAGGGAGTCTACGCAGTATTTT. Translated, it gives CASIPGDRESTQYF.

The CDR3 nucleotides are TGTGCCAGCTCACCGGCTCGGAGCAATGAGCAGTTCTTC. Protein sequence: CASSPARSNEQFF. The rearrangement uses TRBV18 and TRBJ2-1; D unresolved. This CDR3 spans 13 amino acids. V lost 3 bases to trimming and J lost 6 bases, with 9 bases between them. Per the germline V gene, CDR1 is KGHSH and CDR2 is LQKENI.

The chain carries TRBV10-3 and TRBJ1-2; D unclear. This CDR3 spans 15 amino acids. Looked up from germline, CDR1 is ENHRY and CDR2 is SYGVKD. Between the trimmed V and J ends, which lost 0 bases and 8 bases, there was a span of 16 bases. CDR3 residues: CAISESPPYQRGYTF. CDR3 nucleotide sequence: TGTGCCATCAGTGAGTCCCCCCCATACCAGAGGGGCTACACCTTC.

The genes are TRBV24-1 and TRBJ1-1; 7 positions match TRBD1. Germline V lookup: CDR1 KGHDR, CDR2 SFDVKD. The CDR3 covers 15 residues. Trimming at V came to 3 bases and at J to 3 bases, leaving 6 bases not matched to a gene. CDR3: CATSDATGSYTEAFF. DNA of the CDR3: TGTGCCACCAGTGATGCGACAGGGTCGTACACTGAAGCTTTCTTT.

This chain joins TRBV9 and TRBJ1-1; TRBD1 matches 8 bases. CDR1 SGDLS and CDR2 YYNGEE come from the germline V gene. Unmatched junction bases numbered 4, after V lost 5 bases and J lost 4 bases. The CDR3 is made up of 13 amino acids. CDR3 sequence reads: CASSQGAGTEAFF. The CDR3 coding sequence is TGTGCCAGCAGTCAGGGGGCTGGCACTGAAGCTTTCTTT.

This rearrangement joins TRBV28 to TRBJ1-5, with D hard to call. The CDR3 runs 14 residues. Deletions cut 3 bases from V and 7 bases from J, with 13 bases between. CDR1 and CDR2 (germline): MDHEN, SYDVKM. CDR3 protein: CASSLGGNRQPQHF. In DNA, the CDR3 is TGTGCCAGCAGTTTGGGAGGGAATCGACAGCCCCAGCATTTT.

The chain combines TRBV27 with TRBJ2-2; the match to TRBD1 covers 7 bases. The V and J ends lost 2 bases and 2 bases, in that order; junction bases with no gene match: 8. Germline V gives CDR1 MNHEY, CDR2 SMNVEV (reference sequence). This CDR3 contains 17 residues. CDR3 sequence (DNA): TGTGCCAGCAGTTTAACCACCGGGACAGTCAACACCGGGGAGCTGTTTTTT. Its protein is CASSLTTGTVNTGELFF.

The chain joins TRBV6-5 to TRBJ1-2; perhaps TRBD1 as D (6 bases). The germline gives CDR1 MNHEY, CDR2 SVGAGI. The CDR3 contains 14 residues. The germline V and J ends were trimmed by 4 bases and 6 bases, with 15 bases remaining between them. The CDR3 reads CASSWGLDSDGYTF. Here the CDR3 DNA reads TGTGCCAGCAGTTGGGGGCTGGATAGTGATGGCTACACCTTC.

This clone was detected a few times. The V and J genes are TRBV11-2 and TRBJ1-1; 8 nucleotides match TRBD1. The CDR3 spans 17 residues. The germline CDR1 and CDR2 sequences are SGHAT and FQNNGV. The V and J ends lost 6 bases and 4 bases, in that order; junction bases with no gene match: 16. The CDR3 region is CASSYKTDRAKFTEAFF. In nucleotides, the CDR3 is TGTGCCAGCAGTTACAAAACGGACAGGGCAAAGTTCACTGAAGCTTTCTTT.

The genes are TRBV4-2 and TRBJ2-2, with no clear D. Trimming pared 0 bases from V and 1 base from J, leaving 9 bases between. CDR1 is LGHNA, CDR2 YNFKEQ, per germline. This CDR3 has 16 residues. CDR3 protein: CASSQDPMRNTGELFF. For the CDR3, the DNA is TGTGCCAGCAGCCAAGATCCAATGAGGAACACCGGGGAGCTGTTTTTT.

The chain employs TRBV28 and TRBJ1-2; a possible D gene is TRBD1 (6 bases). Trimming cost V 6 bases and J 3 bases, with 14 bases left between them. This CDR3 is built from 14 residues. In germline, CDR1 is MDHEN, CDR2 SYDVKM. CDR3 region: CASSEPGHDYGYTF. CDR3 coding DNA: TGTGCCAGCAGCGAGCCGGGACATGACTATGGCTACACCTTC.

The CDR3 DNA sequence: TGTGCCAGCAGCTTGGCGGGGGGAGAGACCCAGTACTTC. Its protein is CASSLAGGETQYF. V and J are TRBV5-5 and TRBJ2-5; 7 bases align to TRBD2. This CDR3 is 13 amino acids long. V lost 0 bases, J lost 4 bases, and 0 bases stayed unmatched. Germline values: CDR1 SGHKS, CDR2 YYEKEE (reference sequence).